One sample yielded the 5 T cell receptor beta chains listed below, sequenced in a study of T cell changes during pregnancy in multiple sclerosis. Clones were sequenced by immunoSEQ multiplex PCR, and TCRdb holds only the in-frame ones, with some missing. Counted here are about 100,000 clones, approximately 92% occurring once; the ten biggest clones make up more than 0.95%. The source was peripheral blood, collected in the second trimester of pregnancy. The receptors were gathered from a female donor with multiple sclerosis, enrolled in a pregnancy study.

The rearrangement joins TRBV4-1 to TRBJ2-6; 7 bases agree with TRBD1. V shed 4 bases, J shed 8 bases, and the junction held 8 bases outside the gene matches. The CDR3 has 15 amino acids. Germline values: CDR1 MGHRA, CDR2 YSYEKL. The CDR3 region is CASSRGTEGPNVLTF. Written as DNA, the CDR3 is TGCGCCAGCAGCCGGGGGACAGAAGGCCCCAACGTCCTGACTTTC.

The CDR3 DNA reads as TGTGCCAGTTCCGACAGTCGATCATCGGTCTACACCTTC. Translated, it gives CASSDSRSSVYTF. The chain employs TRBV19 and TRBJ1-2, with a possible D match to TRBD1 (5 bases). V was pared by 8 bases and J by 10 bases, with 20 bases between. The germline CDR1 and CDR2 sequences are LNHDA and SQIVND (reference sequence). The CDR3 extends over 13 amino acids.

V is TRBV5-5 and J is TRBJ1-2; perhaps TRBD1 as D (5 bases). V lost 0 bases and J lost 0, with 9 bases in between. CDR1 SGHKS and CDR2 YYEKEE come from the germline V gene (reference sequence). CDR3 length: 15 residues. CDR3 region: CASSLGDRTNYGYTF. CDR3 nucleotides: TGTGCCAGCAGCTTGGGAGACAGAACTAACTATGGCTACACCTTC.

This chain links TRBV27 with TRBJ2-1; TRBD1 matches at 10 bases. This CDR3 is 15 amino acids long. The V gene end was trimmed by 3 bases and the J gene end by 9 bases; junction bases not matched to a gene: 8. The germline V gene has CDR1 MNHEY and CDR2 SMNVEV (reference sequence). The CDR3 nucleotides are TGTGCCAGCAGTTTGTGGACAGGGGGGAGAAGTGAGCAGTTCTTC. Its translation is CASSLWTGGRSEQFF.

This chain joins TRBV9 and TRBJ1-6; 9 bases are a match to TRBD1. CDR1 and CDR2 from the germline V gene are SGDLS and YYNGEE. V lost 0 bases to trimming and J lost 5 bases; unmatched junction nucleotides: 3. CDR3 length equals 16 residues. The CDR3 spells CASSVDRGQNNSPLHF. CDR3 sequence (DNA): TGTGCCAGCAGCGTAGACAGGGGGCAAAATAATTCACCCCTCCACTTT.